This T cell receptor (beta chain) is drawn from a study of human T cells and chemical hapten exposure (dated by TCRdb to about 2021). At the level of the whole study: For sensitization, 2% DPC in acetone was applied to a roughly 2 cm by roughly 2 cm area of upper inner arm skin. Throughout the approximately 23-week study period, patients were also given weekly therapeutic DPC doses on the scalp. Patch testing was done on the upper back using Finn chambers containing 0.01% DPC, and results were scored after 6 days according to International Contact Dermatitis Research Group standards. The patient cohort, mostly female, included alopecia areata with under or over 50% scalp involvement, alopecia totalis and alopecia universalis. Libraries were combined into a pool for sequencing, and differences in TCR yield between samples came mainly from small differences in library volumes within the pool. This study followed changes in the peripheral blood TCR repertoire in vivo during primary and secondary sensitization of alopecia patients to the hapten diphenylcyclopropenone (DPC). Patient blood was sampled pre-sensitization (week 0) and at 2, 6 and about 24 weeks after DPC sensitization. Around 30 alopecia patients provided blood for TCR sequencing at one to four time points (pre-sensitization, 2, 6 and 24 weeks). Paper-wide results and their limitations: Alopecia, a presumed autoimmune disease, was present in all patients, so the immune response of the patients might differ from that of healthy individuals. DPC sensitization did not change the number of TCRs with a frequency above 1 in 1000, and there was no evidence of changes in global repertoire structure. Patch test score correlated positively with the number of PT1 expanded TCRs, reaching significance at thresholds 8, 16 and 32 but not at 4. After repeated subsampling, changes were observed in the strength of the expansion versus patch-test correlation and in the threshold at which the correlation became significant. Significantly more large CDR3 similarity clusters were formed by expanded TCRs than by pre-sensitization or healthy control sets, consistent with antigen-driven responses.

The meaning of the sample's time point label: patch test 1, 2 weeks after DPC sensitization. The treatment or condition label on this specimen signifies: therapeutic diphenylcyclopropenone sensitization with weekly scalp DPC. Blood at each patch-test visit was drawn before the patch test was applied. Patients were considered eligible if aged 18 to 70, diagnosed with alopecia and deemed suitable for DPC therapy, and patients were excluded if pregnant. Total RNA was extracted from unfractionated whole blood that had been collected in Tempus Blood RNA tubes. Receptors were amplified or captured by RACE. Sequencing used a NextSeq 500. Library preparation attached unique molecular identifiers to individual cDNA molecules for quantitative, reproducible TCR counting. For every blood RNA sample, sequencing covered both the TCR alpha and TCR beta chains. Regarding the original processing steps: The median number of TCRs per sample was around 100,000, ranging from about 20,000 to 750,000. The Decombinator software suite was used to annotate the V, J and CDR3 of the TCR reads. Every sample was subsampled to the same number of TCRs (28,000) for the PS versus PT1 abundance plots. Expanded TCRs were defined as absent before sensitization and observed at least eight times at the 2-week time point. Clones were called with MiXCR by TCRdb after fastp trimmed the public reads at Q25, and only in-frame beta chains were retained. Rows are combined by CDR3 protein, so each entry shows the most common genes and DNA. For this entry, the V and J calls and clone size follow TCRdb and not the study's own pipeline. Across this sample there are 75,000 to 100,000 distinct CDR3 sequences, with around 12% seen only once. Clones ranked in the top ten supply 2% to 2.5% of the sample.

Its CDR3 holds 16 amino acids, cysteine through phenylalanine. Kept here is only the CDR3 DNA, which spans 48 bases and is read in frame from base 1. For CDR1 and CDR2, the germline V gene lists KGHDR and SFDVKD. The junction shows trimming of 0 bases on V and 1 base on J, plus 9 bases between the germline ends. For this clonotype: Its antigen remains unidentified. No clone much larger than this one lies a single base away; base qualities are absent.

Sequencing used whole blood, obtained in connection with sensitization to the hapten diphenylcyclopropenone (DPC). The V and J segments used are TRBV24-1 and TRBJ1-5; the D gene cannot be named for sure. The receptor was isolated from a woman in her thirties or forties with alopecia areata. Some clones in this sample may be carry-over from other donors' samples. The bases read TGTGCCACCAGTGATTTGCGTGTTCAGAGCAATCAGCCCCAGCATTTT. This gives the protein CATSDLRVQSNQPQHF.